Each of the 5 T cell receptor beta chains below was sequenced from the same sample in a study of immune evolution from preneoplasia to lung adenocarcinoma. TCRdb's copy holds only in-frame clones and misses some; the assay was immunoSEQ multiplex PCR. The sample has a few thousand clones; around 79% are singletons. Sequencing input: FFPE lung adenocarcinoma in situ tissue. Source of these receptors: a person aged 55-80 years with lung adenocarcinoma.

CDR3 region: CASSEQGNIQYF. CDR3 nucleotide sequence: TGCGCCAGCAGTGAGCAGGGCAACATTCAGTACTTC. The J gene is TRBJ2-4, the V gene TRBV10-2; TRBD1 might be the D (5 bases). The V gene's germline CDR1 is WSHSY and CDR2 SAAADI. This CDR3 has 12 amino acids. Trimming took 2 bases from V and 7 from J, leaving 6 bases between them.

This clone has more than one count but fewer than ten. This chain uses TRBV5-1 with TRBJ2-1; D perhaps matches TRBD1 (6 bases). The length of the CDR3 is 14 residues. Germline V gene data show CDR1 as SGHRS and CDR2 as YFSETQ. The V gene lost 7 bases and the J gene lost 0 bases, with 11 bases spanning the gap. The chain's CDR3 is CASDEGGSYNEQFF. In DNA, the CDR3 is TGCGCCAGCGACGAAGGGGGCTCCTACAATGAGCAGTTCTTC. Using reference TRBV5-1 and TRBJ2-1 for the parts outside the CDR3, the full variable domain is KAGVTQTPRYLIKTRGQQVTLSCSPISGHRSVSWYQQTPGQGLQFLFEYFSETQRNKGNFPGRFSGRQFSNSRSEMNVSTLELGDSALYLCASDEGGSYNEQFFGPGTRLTVL.

The count of this clone is one. The J gene is TRBJ2-3, the V gene TRBV9; a possible D gene is TRBD2 (6 bases). This CDR3 region has 15 residues. Trimming shortened V by 4 bases and J by 4 bases, and 16 bases separated the two germline ends. CDR1 and CDR2 from the germline V gene are SGDLS and YYNGEE. CDR3 nucleotide sequence: TGTGCCAGCAGCTTGGGCGGGGTGAGGGCAGATACGCAGTATTTT. It yields the protein CASSLGGVRADTQYF.

The V and J genes are TRBV4-1 and TRBJ1-2; a possible D gene is TRBD1 (6 bases). Germline lookup yields CDR1 MGHRA and CDR2 YSYEKL. Trimming removed 10 bases at V and 5 bases at J, with 20 bases between. CDR3 length equals 14 residues. The CDR3 DNA reads as TGCGCCACCCACAGTCCAGGGGCTGGGTATGGCTACACCTTC. Encoded protein: CATHSPGAGYGYTF.

This chain joins TRBV6-5 and TRBJ2-5, with TRBD1 matching 11 bases. Trimming removed 5 bases from V and 5 bases from J; junction bases left unmatched: 1. Germline V gives CDR1 MNHEY, CDR2 SVGAGI. The CDR3 loop spans 13 amino acids. The CDR3 region has the DNA TGTGCCAGCAGTGGGACAGGGGGGGAGACCCAGTACTTC. Amino acids: CASSGTGGETQYF.